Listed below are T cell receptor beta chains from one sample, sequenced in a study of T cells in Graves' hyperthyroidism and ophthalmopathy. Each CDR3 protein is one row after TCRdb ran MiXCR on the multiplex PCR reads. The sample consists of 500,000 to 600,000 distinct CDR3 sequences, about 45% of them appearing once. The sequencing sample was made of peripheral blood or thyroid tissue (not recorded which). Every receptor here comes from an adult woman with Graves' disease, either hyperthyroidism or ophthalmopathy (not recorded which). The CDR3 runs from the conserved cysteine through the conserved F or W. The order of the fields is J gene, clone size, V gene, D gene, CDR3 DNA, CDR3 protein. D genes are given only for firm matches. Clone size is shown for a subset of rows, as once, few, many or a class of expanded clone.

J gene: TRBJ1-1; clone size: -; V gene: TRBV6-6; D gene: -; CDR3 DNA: TGTGCCAGCAGTTACTCGAGGCAGGGGAGCACTGAAGCTCTCTTT; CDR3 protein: CASSYSRQGSTEALF
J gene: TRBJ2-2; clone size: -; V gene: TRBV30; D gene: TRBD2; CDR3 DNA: TGTGCCTGGAGTCCGACTAGCGGATACACCGGGGAGCTGTTTTTT; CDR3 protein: CAWSPTSGYTGELFF
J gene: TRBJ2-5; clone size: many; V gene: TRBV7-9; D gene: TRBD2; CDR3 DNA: TGTGCCAGCAGCCGAAGCGGGAGAGGGGAGACCCAGTACTTC; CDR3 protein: CASSRSGRGETQYF
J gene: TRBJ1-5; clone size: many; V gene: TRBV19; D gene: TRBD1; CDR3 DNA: TGTGCCAGTAGTATAAGGGGACAGGGGCTCAATCAGCCCCAGCATTTT; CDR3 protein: CASSIRGQGLNQPQHF
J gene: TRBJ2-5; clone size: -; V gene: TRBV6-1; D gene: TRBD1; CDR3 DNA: TGTGCCAGCAGTTTGGGACAGGGGACCCAGTACTTC; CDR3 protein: CASSLGQGTQYF
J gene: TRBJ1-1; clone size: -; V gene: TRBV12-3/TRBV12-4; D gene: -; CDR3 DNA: TGTGCCAGCAGTTTTTCAGGACTAGCGGGAAACACTGAAGCTTTCTTT; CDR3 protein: CASSFSGLAGNTEAFF
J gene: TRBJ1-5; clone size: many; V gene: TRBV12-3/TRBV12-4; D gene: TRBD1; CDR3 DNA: TGTGCCAGCTCGGGGGGGGGACAGTTCAATCAGCCCCAGCATTTT; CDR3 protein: CASSGGGQFNQPQHF
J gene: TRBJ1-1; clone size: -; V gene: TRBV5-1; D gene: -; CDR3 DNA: TGCGCCAGCAGCTCGTCCCGGCGGGCCCACACTGAAGCTTTCTTT; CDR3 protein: CASSSSRRAHTEAFF
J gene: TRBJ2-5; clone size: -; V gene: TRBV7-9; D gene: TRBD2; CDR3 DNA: TGTGCCAGCAGCTCCTGGACTAGCGTGTACCAAGAGACCCAGTACTTC; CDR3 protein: CASSSWTSVYQETQYF
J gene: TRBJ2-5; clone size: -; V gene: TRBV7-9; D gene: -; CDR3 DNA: TGTGCCAGCAGCGAAAGGGGGACTGAGACCCAGTACTTC; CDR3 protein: CASSERGTETQYF
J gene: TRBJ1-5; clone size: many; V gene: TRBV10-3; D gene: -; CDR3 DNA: TGTGCCATCAGTGACAGGAGCAATCAGCCCCAGCATTTT; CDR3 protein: CAISDRSNQPQHF
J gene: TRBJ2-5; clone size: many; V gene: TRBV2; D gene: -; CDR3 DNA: TGTGCCAGCAGCGGACGGGGCGGGGAGACCCAGTACTTC; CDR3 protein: CASSGRGGETQYF
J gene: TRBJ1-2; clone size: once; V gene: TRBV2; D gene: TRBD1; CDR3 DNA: TGTGCCAGCAGTGAGCCGGGAAGAGGGGGCGATGGCTACGCCTTC; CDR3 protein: CASSEPGRGGDGYAF
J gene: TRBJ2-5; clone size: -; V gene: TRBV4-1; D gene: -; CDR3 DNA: TGCGCCAGCAGCCAGCCGGGACTGGGAGGGACCCAGTACTTC; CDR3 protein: CASSQPGLGGTQYF
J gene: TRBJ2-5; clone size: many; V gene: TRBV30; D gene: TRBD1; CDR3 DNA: TGTGCCTGGCAAAGACAGGGGGGCGAGACCCAGTACTTC; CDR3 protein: CAWQRQGGETQYF
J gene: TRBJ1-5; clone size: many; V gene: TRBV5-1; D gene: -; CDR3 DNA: TGCGCCAGCAGGCAAGGGAGATATCTCACCGAGCCCCAGCATTTT; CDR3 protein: CASRQGRYLTEPQHF
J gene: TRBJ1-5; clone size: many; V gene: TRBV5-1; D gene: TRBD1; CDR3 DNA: TGCGCCAGTTCAAGGACAGGAAACGATCAGCCCCAGCATTTT; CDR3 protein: CASSRTGNDQPQHF
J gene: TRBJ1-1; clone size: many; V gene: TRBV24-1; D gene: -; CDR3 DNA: TGTGCCACCCGGAGTCTAGCGAACACTGAAGCTTTCTTT; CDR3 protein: CATRSLANTEAFF
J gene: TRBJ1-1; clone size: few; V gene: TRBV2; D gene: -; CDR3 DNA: TGTGCCAGCACCCTGAGGGCTGAAGCTTTCTTT; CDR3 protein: CASTLRAEAFF
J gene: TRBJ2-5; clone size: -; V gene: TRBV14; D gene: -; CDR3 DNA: TGTGCCAGCAGCCAAGATCAGGCTATACGAGACCAGTACTTC; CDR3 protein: CASSQDQAIRDQYF
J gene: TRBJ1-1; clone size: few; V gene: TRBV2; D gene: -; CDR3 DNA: TGTGCCAGCAGTGATTACAGTAATACTGAAGCTTTCTTT; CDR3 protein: CASSDYSNTEAFF
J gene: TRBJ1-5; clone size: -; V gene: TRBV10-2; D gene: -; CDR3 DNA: TGCGCCAGCAGTGAGAGACTGAGCAATCAGCCCCAGCATTTT; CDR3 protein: CASSERLSNQPQHF
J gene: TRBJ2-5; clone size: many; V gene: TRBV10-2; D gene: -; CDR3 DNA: TGCGCCAGCAGTGAGACGGAAGAGACCCAGTACTTC; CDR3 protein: CASSETEETQYF
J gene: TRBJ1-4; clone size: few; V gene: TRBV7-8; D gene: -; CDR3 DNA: TGTGCCAGCAGCTTAGTAATGGGAAACGTATTTTTT; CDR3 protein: CASSLVMGNVFF
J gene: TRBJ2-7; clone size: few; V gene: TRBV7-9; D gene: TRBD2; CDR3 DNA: TGTGCCAGCAATTTAGCGGGAGGGTCGACCTACGAGCAGTACTTC; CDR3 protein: CASNLAGGSTYEQYF
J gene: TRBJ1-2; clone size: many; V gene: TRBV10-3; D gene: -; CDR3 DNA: TGTGCCATCAGCGTGGAACAGGGTGTCTATGGCTACACCTTC; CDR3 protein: CAISVEQGVYGYTF
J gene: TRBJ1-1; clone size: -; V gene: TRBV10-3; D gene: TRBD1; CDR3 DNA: TGTGCCATCAGGGCCGGGACAGGTCTCACTGAAGCTTTCTTT; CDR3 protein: CAIRAGTGLTEAFF
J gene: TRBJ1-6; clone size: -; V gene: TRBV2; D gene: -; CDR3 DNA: TGTGCCAGCACCCTGACACGACTGACACCTTCACCCCTCCACTTT; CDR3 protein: CASTLTRLTPSPLHF
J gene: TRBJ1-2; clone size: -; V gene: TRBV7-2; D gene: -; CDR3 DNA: TGTGCCAGCAGCTTAGGGGGGGGCGACACCTTC; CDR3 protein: CASSLGGGDTF
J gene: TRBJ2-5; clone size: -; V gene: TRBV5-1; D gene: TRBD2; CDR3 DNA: TGCGCCAGCAGCGTAGGAGCGGGACGGCAAGAGACCCAGTACTTC; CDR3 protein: CASSVGAGRQETQYF
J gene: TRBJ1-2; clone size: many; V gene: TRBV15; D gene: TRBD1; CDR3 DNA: TGTGCCACCATGGGGACAGGGGATGCTTATGGCTACACCTTC; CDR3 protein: CATMGTGDAYGYTF
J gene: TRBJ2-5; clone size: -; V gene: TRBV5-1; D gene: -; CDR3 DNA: TGCGCCAGCAGCAAGATAAGCAGGGAGTACCAAGAGACCCAGTACTTC; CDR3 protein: CASSKISREYQETQYF
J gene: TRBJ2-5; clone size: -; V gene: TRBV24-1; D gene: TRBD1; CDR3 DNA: TGTGCCACCAGTGACCCCGCGACAGGGCCGGATCAGCCCCAGTACTTC; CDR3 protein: CATSDPATGPDQPQYF
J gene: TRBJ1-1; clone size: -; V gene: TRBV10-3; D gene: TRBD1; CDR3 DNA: TGTGCCATCAGTGACGACAGGGACACTGAAGCTTTCTTT; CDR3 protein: CAISDDRDTEAFF
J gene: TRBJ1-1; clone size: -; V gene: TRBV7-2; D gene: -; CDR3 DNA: TGTGCCAGCAGCTCACGCGGGGTGGATACTGAAGCTTTCTTT; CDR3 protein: CASSSRGVDTEAFF
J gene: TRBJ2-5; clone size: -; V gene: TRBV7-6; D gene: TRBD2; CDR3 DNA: TGTGCCAGTAGCCCGATCGGGGGGGGGCAGCCCCAGTACTTC; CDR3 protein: CASSPIGGGQPQYF
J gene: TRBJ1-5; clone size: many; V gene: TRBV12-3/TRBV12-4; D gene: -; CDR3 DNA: TGTGCCAGCAGCCCAACCCCGTCAGGGGTCACTCAGCCCCAGCATTTT; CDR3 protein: CASSPTPSGVTQPQHF
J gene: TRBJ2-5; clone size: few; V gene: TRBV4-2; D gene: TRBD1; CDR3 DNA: TGTGCCAGCAGCCAAGGCGCGGCACTGGGACAGTACCAAGAGACCCAGTACTTC; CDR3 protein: CASSQGAALGQYQETQYF
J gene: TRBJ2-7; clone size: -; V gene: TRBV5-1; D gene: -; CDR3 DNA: TGCGCCAGCAGCAGAACAGACAGTCGATCCTACGAGCAGTACTTC; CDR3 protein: CASSRTDSRSYEQYF
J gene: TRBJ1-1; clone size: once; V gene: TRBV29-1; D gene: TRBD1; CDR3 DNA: TGCAGCGTCGTCACAGGGACAGGTACTGAAGCTTTCTTT; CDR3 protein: CSVVTGTGTEAFF
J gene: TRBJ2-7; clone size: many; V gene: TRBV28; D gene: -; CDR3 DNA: TGTGCCAGCAGCTTCGGAGTAGACTACGAGCAGTACTTC; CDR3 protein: CASSFGVDYEQYF
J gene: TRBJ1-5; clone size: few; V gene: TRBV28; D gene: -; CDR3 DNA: TGTGCCAGCGCGCTGGGTGGGAATCAGCCCCAGCATTTT; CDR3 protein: CASALGGNQPQHF
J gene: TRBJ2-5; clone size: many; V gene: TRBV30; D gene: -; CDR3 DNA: TGTGCCTGGAAGTTAGCGGTACACCAAGAGACCCAGTACTTC; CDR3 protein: CAWKLAVHQETQYF
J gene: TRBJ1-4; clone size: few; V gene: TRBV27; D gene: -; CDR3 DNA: TGTGCCAGCAGTCCCAGGTCCCCTGAAAAACTGTTTTTT; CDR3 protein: CASSPRSPEKLFF
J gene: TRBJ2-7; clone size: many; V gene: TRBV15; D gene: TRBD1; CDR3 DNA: TGTGCCACCAGCAGCCCTCACCGGGACAGGGAGTACGAGCAGTACTTC; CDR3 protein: CATSSPHRDREYEQYF
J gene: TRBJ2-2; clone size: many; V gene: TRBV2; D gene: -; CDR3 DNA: TGTGCCAGCAGTGAAGTCCTACACACGAACACCGGGGAGCTGTTTTTT; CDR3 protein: CASSEVLHTNTGELFF
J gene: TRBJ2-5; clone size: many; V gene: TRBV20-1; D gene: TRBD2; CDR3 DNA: TGCAGTGCTAGTGAGCTAGCGGGAGCTGGTGAGACCCAGTACTTC; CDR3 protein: CSASELAGAGETQYF
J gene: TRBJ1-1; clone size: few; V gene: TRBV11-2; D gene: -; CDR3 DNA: TGTGCCAGCAGCTTAGGGTATTCTGAAGCTTTCTTT; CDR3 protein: CASSLGYSEAFF
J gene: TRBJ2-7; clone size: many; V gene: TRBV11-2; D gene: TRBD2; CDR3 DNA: TGTGCCAGCAGCTTAGATGGGGGGGGCTACGAGCAGTACTTC; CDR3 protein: CASSLDGGGYEQYF
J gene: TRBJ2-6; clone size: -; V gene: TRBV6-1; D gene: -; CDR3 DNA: TGTGCCAGCAGTGACGGGTACTCTGGGGCCAACGTCCTGACTTTC; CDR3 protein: CASSDGYSGANVLTF
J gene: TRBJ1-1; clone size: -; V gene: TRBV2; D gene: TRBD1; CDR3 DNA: TGTGCCAGCACGACAGGGAGGGGGAACACTGAAGCTTTCTTT; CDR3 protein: CASTTGRGNTEAFF
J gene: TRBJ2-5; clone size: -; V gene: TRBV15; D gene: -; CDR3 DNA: TGTGCCACCAGCAGAGTCAGTGCAGGGGCCGAGACCCAGTACTTC; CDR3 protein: CATSRVSAGAETQYF
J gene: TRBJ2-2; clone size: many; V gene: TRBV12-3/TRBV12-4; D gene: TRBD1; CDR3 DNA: TGTGCCAGCAGTCTTACCGGGACAGGGTGGCCCGGGGAGCTGTTTTTT; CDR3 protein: CASSLTGTGWPGELFF